Shown below are 23 T cell receptor beta chains from a single sample sequenced in a study of blood T cell repertoires in COVID-19. Sequencing was performed with immunoSEQ multiplex PCR; in TCRdb, only in-frame clones are kept and a portion is missing. The sample contains 100,000 or so clones, around 85% of which appear only once. What was sequenced was peripheral blood. The origin of the receptors is a human donor in a cohort sampled during active COVID-19.

This sequence joins TRBV6-5 and TRBJ2-7; possibly TRBD2 for D (6 bases). V was trimmed by 6 bases and J by 0 bases, leaving 15 bases between them. CDR3 length: 15 residues. Germline lookup yields CDR1 MNHEY and CDR2 SVGAGI. In nucleotides, the CDR3 is TGTGCCAGCAGAAGATATCGGGACTCCTCCTACGAGCAGTACTTC. Protein: CASRRYRDSSYEQYF.

The chain has TRBV3-1 (or the pseudogene TRBV3-2) and TRBJ1-2; D not certain. Germline CDR1 and CDR2: LGHDT and YNNKEL (reference sequence). Deletions cut 0 bases from V and 4 bases from J, with 9 bases between. The CDR3 runs 14 residues. The CDR3: CASSQETYGYGYTF. Written as DNA, the CDR3 is TGTGCCAGCAGCCAAGAAACTTACGGCTATGGCTACACCTTC.

The chain carries TRBV6-7 and TRBJ1-1; perhaps TRBD1 as D (6 bases). TRBV6-7 is an ORF for which the function is uncertain. CDR3 size: 22 residues. Deletions cut 3 bases from V and 1 base from J, with 33 bases between. CDR3 loop: CASSYTINNDIRNGGENTEAFF. Here the CDR3 DNA reads TGTGCCAGCAGTTATACTATAAATAACGACATACGGAATGGGGGCGAGAACACTGAAGCTTTCTTT.

The V and J genes are TRBV7-2 and TRBJ1-1; the D gene is possibly TRBD1 (6 bases). Trimming pared 5 bases from V and 10 bases from J, leaving 23 bases between. This CDR3 has 15 amino acids. Germline values: CDR1 SGHTA, CDR2 FQGNSA. The CDR3 DNA is TGTGCCAGCAGCCCCGGGACAACCCCTCCGATGGCAGCTTTCTTT. This gives the protein CASSPGTTPPMAAFF.

The chain couples TRBV5-8 to TRBJ2-6; weak D call: TRBD1 (6 bases). V gave up 3 bases and J gave up 4 bases, with 14 bases separating them. The germline V gene has CDR1 SGHTS and CDR2 YDEGEE. The CDR3 sequence is 16 residues long. CDR3 DNA: TGTGCCAGCAGCTCCGGGACAAGCGCGGGGGCCAACGTCCTGACTTTC. The encoded protein is CASSSGTSAGANVLTF.

CDR3 residues: CASSPTVSYNEQFF. CDR3 sequence (DNA): TGTGCCAGCAGCCCCACGGTATCCTACAATGAGCAGTTCTTC. J is TRBJ2-1 and V is TRBV7-2, with D hard to call. Trimming took off 5 bases at V and 1 base at J, with 9 bases between the two ends. The CDR3 extends over 14 amino acids. CDR1 and CDR2 from the germline V gene are SGHTA and FQGNSA. Drawing the rest from reference TRBV7-2 and TRBJ2-1, the complete variable domain is GAGVSQSPSNKVTEKGKDVELRCDPISGHTALYWYRQSLGQGLEFLIYFQGNSAPDKSGLPSDRFSAERTGGSVSTLTIQRTQQEDSAVYLCASSPTVSYNEQFFGPGTRLTVL.

This clone was seen only once. The DNA of the CDR3 is TGTGCCAGCAGCTTAGCGTCAGGGGGCGGAGATACGCAGTATTTT. Translating it yields CASSLASGGGDTQYF. The rearrangement links TRBV7-2 to TRBJ2-3; 8 bases map to TRBD1. The V gene end was trimmed by 0 bases and the J gene end by 5 bases; junction bases not matched to a gene: 4. Germline CDR1 and CDR2: SGHTA and FQGNSA. This CDR3 has 15 residues.

This clone was picked up one time. The chain employs TRBV18 and TRBJ2-1; 7 nucleotides align to TRBD2. The V gene end was trimmed by 4 bases and the J gene end by 8 bases; junction bases not matched to a gene: 8. The CDR3 has 14 residues. Germline values: CDR1 KGHSH, CDR2 LQKENI. The CDR3 protein is CASSQRDYTHEQFF. As DNA, the CDR3 is TGTGCCAGCTCACAGCGGGATTACACCCATGAGCAGTTCTTC.

The chain carries TRBV3-1 (or the pseudogene TRBV3-2) and TRBJ1-1, with D unresolved. Trimming took off 0 bases at V and 1 base at J, with 12 bases between the two ends. The CDR3 covers 16 residues. The germline gives CDR1 LGHDT, CDR2 YNNKEL (reference sequence). The CDR3 is CASSQDLLTKNTEAFF. DNA of the CDR3: TGTGCCAGCAGCCAAGATCTCTTGACTAAGAACACTGAAGCTTTCTTT.

CDR3 in DNA: TGTGCCAGCAGCCAAGTCCGGGGAATTAATGAAAAACTGTTTTTT. Translated: CASSQVRGINEKLFF. The V and J genes are TRBV14 and TRBJ1-4; D remains unclear. This CDR3 is 15 amino acids long. Germline CDR1 SGHDN, CDR2 FVKESK. V was cut by 1 base and J by 4 bases, with 10 bases left in between. The whole variable domain, remainder taken from reference TRBV14 and TRBJ1-4, is EAGVTQFPSHSVIEKGQTVTLRCDPISGHDNLYWYRRVMGKEIKFLLHFVKESKQDESGMPNNRFLAERTGGTYSTLKVQPAELEDSGVYFCASSQVRGINEKLFFGSGTQLSVL.

This clone was observed a few times. The rearrangement uses TRBV7-2 and TRBJ1-6; perhaps TRBD1 as D (6 bases). Germline values: CDR1 SGHTA, CDR2 FQGNSA. V shed 5 bases and J shed 9 bases, with 17 bases lying between them. The CDR3 sequence is 15 residues long. The CDR3 DNA is TGTGCCAGCAGCCCTCGGGGAGGGGGTGGTTCACCCCTCCACTTT. Protein: CASSPRGGGGSPLHF. Full variable domain (missing parts from reference TRBV7-2 and TRBJ1-6): GAGVSQSPSNKVTEKGKDVELRCDPISGHTALYWYRQSLGQGLEFLIYFQGNSAPDKSGLPSDRFSAERTGGSVSTLTIQRTQQEDSAVYLCASSPRGGGGSPLHFGNGTRLTVT.

The chain joins TRBV19 to TRBJ2-3, with TRBD2 as a possible D gene (6 bases). This CDR3 spans 14 amino acids. The V gene's germline CDR1 is LNHDA and CDR2 SQIVND (reference sequence). V was trimmed by 4 bases and J by 0 bases, leaving 8 bases between them. CDR3 nucleotides: TGTGCCAGTAGTACCGGGACTAGCACAGATACGCAGTATTTT. Its protein product is CASSTGTSTDTQYF.

The rearrangement joins TRBV25-1 to TRBJ2-5; 8 bases are a match to TRBD1. The CDR3 spans 14 residues. The trim removed 2 bases at V and 1 base at J, leaving 0 bases unmatched. Germline CDR1 MGHDK, CDR2 SYGVNS. As DNA, the CDR3 is TGTGCCAGCAGTGAACAGGGGGCCCAAGAGACCCAGTACTTC. It specifies CASSEQGAQETQYF.

The chain joins TRBV2 to TRBJ1-2; 11 bases fit TRBD1. The germline gives CDR1 SNHLY, CDR2 FYNNEI. CDR3 length equals 16 residues. Trimming at V came to 7 bases and at J to 8 bases, leaving 15 bases not matched to a gene. The CDR3 region is CASTTGQGVPKYGYTF. CDR3 DNA sequence: TGTGCCAGCACCACGGGACAGGGGGTCCCAAAGTACGGCTACACCTTC.

The V gene is TRBV10-3, the J gene TRBJ1-3, with TRBD1 matching 7 bases. Germline assignment: CDR1 ENHRY and CDR2 SYGVKD. The CDR3 is made up of 16 amino acids. V gave up 3 bases and J gave up 4 bases; unmatched junction bases: 9. The CDR3 region has the DNA TGTGCCATCAGTGAAATGAAGGGGGCGATCGGAAACACCATATATTTT. Amino acids: CAISEMKGAIGNTIYF.

In this sample, this clone turned up a few times. The CDR3 reads CASSLPRTGQGADGYTF. CDR3 nucleotides: TGCGCCAGCAGCTTGCCGAGAACGGGACAGGGGGCGGATGGCTACACCTTC. The chain combines TRBV5-1 with TRBJ1-2, with 12 bases aligning to TRBD1. Germline values: CDR1 SGHRS, CDR2 YFSETQ. This CDR3 contains 17 residues. Germline trimming cut 1 base from V and 6 bases from J; bases unmatched to any gene: 10.

The gene calls are TRBV3-1 (or the pseudogene TRBV3-2) and TRBJ2-3; a possible D gene is TRBD2 (7 bases). V gave up 4 bases and J gave up 4 bases, with 9 bases separating them. Germline-derived CDR1 and CDR2 are LGHDT and YNNKEL (reference sequence). The length of the CDR3 is 13 residues. The CDR3 reads CASSRGGSDTQYF. CDR3 bases: TGTGCCAGCAGCCGCGGGGGCTCAGATACGCAGTATTTT.

The rearrangement links TRBV9 to TRBJ2-5; D is unclear. The CDR3 has 16 residues. The V gene lost 4 bases and the J gene lost 0 bases, with 16 bases spanning the gap. Germline CDR1 and CDR2: SGDLS and YYNGEE. CDR3 amino acids: CASSPGYYSYQETQYF. The DNA of the CDR3 is TGTGCCAGCAGCCCCGGATACTATTCGTACCAAGAGACCCAGTACTTC. The full variable domain, rest sourced from reference TRBV9 and TRBJ2-5, is DSGVTQTPKHLITATGQRVTLRCSPRSGDLSVYWYQQSLDQGLQFLIQYYNGEERAKGNILERFSAQQFPDLHSELNLSSLELGDSALYFCASSPGYYSYQETQYFGPGTRLLVL.

The chain links TRBV11-2 to TRBJ2-1; 11 nucleotides align to TRBD2. Germline loops: CDR1 SGHAT, CDR2 FQNNGV. The CDR3 is 16 amino acids. V was pared by 2 bases and J by 15 bases, with 15 bases of the junction left unmatched. The CDR3, as DNA: TGTGCCAGCAGCTTAAACGTGCTAGCGGGGGGTCAGTTACTGTTCTTC. Residues: CASSLNVLAGGQLLFF.

The V call is TRBV6-2 or TRBV6-3, the J call TRBJ2-2; 7 bases line up with TRBD2. J lost 2 bases, V lost 4 bases, and 7 bases had no gene match. There are 16 residues in the CDR3. The germline V gene has CDR1 MNHEY and CDR2 SVGEGT. The CDR3 coding sequence is TGTGCCAGCAGTTCCCGGGACTACACAAACACCGGGGAGCTGTTTTTT. Translation: CASSSRDYTNTGELFF.

The chain has TRBV6-5 and TRBJ1-1; D is possibly TRBD1 (6 bases). V was shortened by 9 bases and J by 1 base, with 12 bases between the two germline ends. CDR3 size: 13 residues. Germline CDR1 reads MNHEY; CDR2 reads SVGAGI. The CDR3 DNA sequence: TGTGCCAGTCTAAAACAGGGGAACACTGAAGCTTTCTTT. Encoded protein: CASLKQGNTEAFF.

V usage is TRBV6-5 and J usage is TRBJ1-2; D call uncertain. Trimming removed 2 bases at V and 0 bases at J, with 7 bases between. CDR1 MNHEY and CDR2 SVGAGI come from the germline V gene. CDR3 size: 14 residues. The CDR3 DNA is TGTGCCAGCAGTTACGTCAGATCTAACTATGGCTACACCTTC. Protein: CASSYVRSNYGYTF.

The rearrangement links TRBV5-1 to TRBJ2-7; TRBD1 agrees at 7 bases. The CDR3 loop spans 14 amino acids. The V and J ends lost 0 bases and 5 bases, in that order; junction bases with no gene match: 5. Germline CDR1 and CDR2: SGHRS and YFSETQ. The DNA of the CDR3 is TGCGCCAGCAGCTTGGTCAGGGGGACCAACGAGCAGTACTTC. Translation: CASSLVRGTNEQYF.